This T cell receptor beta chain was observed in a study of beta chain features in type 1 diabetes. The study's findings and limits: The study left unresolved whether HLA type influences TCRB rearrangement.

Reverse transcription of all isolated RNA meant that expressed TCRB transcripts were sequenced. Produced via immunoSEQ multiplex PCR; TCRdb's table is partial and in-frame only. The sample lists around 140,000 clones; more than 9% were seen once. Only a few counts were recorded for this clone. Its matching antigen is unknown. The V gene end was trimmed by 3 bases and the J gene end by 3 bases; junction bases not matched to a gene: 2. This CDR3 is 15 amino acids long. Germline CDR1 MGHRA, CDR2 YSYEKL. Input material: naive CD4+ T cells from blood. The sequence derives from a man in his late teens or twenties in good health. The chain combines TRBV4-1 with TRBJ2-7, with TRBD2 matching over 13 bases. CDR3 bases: TGCGCCAGCAGCCAGACTAGCGGGGGGCGCTACGAGCAGTACTTC. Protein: CASSQTSGGRYEQYF.